The 29 T cell receptor beta chains below come from one sample, sequenced in a study of cytomegalovirus exposure and HLA in healthy donors. 13 Jbeta primers and 60 Vbeta primers were used for the PCR. TCRdb's table, derived via immunoSEQ multiplex PCR, lists solely in-frame clones and lacks some. The sample shows around 150,000 clones, 60% to 80% of them seen only once. Material for sequencing was PBMCs. These receptors were collected from a male donor in good health and CMV-seronegative.

This sequence joins TRBV5-4 and TRBJ2-7; 11 positions agree with TRBD2. This CDR3 spans 16 amino acids. With 0 bases clipped from V and 4 bases from J, the junction kept 6 bases outside the gene matches. Germline values: CDR1 SGHNT, CDR2 YYREEE (reference sequence). CDR3 in amino acids: CASSLGVAGGIYEQYF. DNA of the CDR3: TGTGCCAGCAGCTTGGGGGTAGCGGGAGGGATATACGAGCAGTACTTC.

This chain connects TRBV18 to TRBJ2-7, with TRBD1 identical over 8 bases. In germline, CDR1 is KGHSH, CDR2 LQKENI. V shed 1 base, J shed 5 bases, and the junction held 1 base outside the gene matches. The CDR3 has 13 residues. CDR3 sequence: CASSPRTGHEQYF. CDR3 in DNA: TGTGCCAGCTCACCACGGACAGGGCACGAGCAGTACTTC.

The J gene is TRBJ2-1, the V gene TRBV5-1, with 7 bases fitting TRBD1. CDR1 and CDR2 from the germline V gene are SGHRS and YFSETQ. The CDR3 runs to 17 residues. Trimming took 0 bases from V and 1 from J; bases not matched to a gene: 7. The CDR3 sequence: CASSLEWATGSYNEQFF. The DNA for the CDR3 is TGCGCCAGCAGCTTGGAATGGGCGACAGGGTCCTACAATGAGCAGTTCTTC.

This sequence joins TRBV5-6 and TRBJ1-2, with TRBD1 matching over 9 bases. The junction had 8 bases not matched to a gene; V was cut back by 5 bases and J by 0 bases. The CDR3 is 16 residues long. Germline V CDR1 and CDR2: SGHDT, YYEEEE. CDR3: CASSPGQGTSNYGYTF. CDR3 DNA: TGTGCCAGCAGTCCAGGACAGGGGACGTCTAACTATGGCTACACCTTC.

For this clone: The germline gene is not matched at one end of the junction; a read error may be the cause. The V call is TRBV12-5, the J call TRBJ1-5; D is ambiguous. CDR3 length equals 15 residues. Germline loops: CDR1 LGHNT, CDR2 FRNRAP. The CDR3 sequence: CASGSLGLGNRPQHF. The DNA for the CDR3 is TGTGCTAGTGGTTCTCTCGGACTCGGCAATCGGCCCCAGCATTTT.

The chain uses TRBV9 and TRBJ2-5, with D perhaps TRBD2 (6 bases). V lost 2 bases, J lost 2 bases, and 16 bases lay in between. This CDR3 spans 16 amino acids. Germline V gene lookup returns CDR1 SGDLS and CDR2 YYNGEE. The CDR3 DNA sequence: TGTGCCAGCAGCGTGGCGGCGGACGGGAGACAAGAGACCCAGTACTTC. It is translated as CASSVAADGRQETQYF. The full variable domain, rest sourced from reference TRBV9 and TRBJ2-5, is DSGVTQTPKHLITATGQRVTLRCSPRSGDLSVYWYQQSLDQGLQFLIQYYNGEERAKGNILERFSAQQFPDLHSELNLSSLELGDSALYFCASSVAADGRQETQYFGPGTRLLVL.

This clone appeared a few times. The rearrangement links TRBV6-5 to TRBJ2-7, with 7 nucleotides matching TRBD2. The CDR3 is 14 amino acids. Unmatched junction bases numbered 6, after V lost 7 bases and J lost 0 bases. CDR1 is MNHEY and CDR2 is SVGAGI in the germline V gene. CDR3 protein: CASKARTSSYEQYF. The CDR3 region has the DNA TGTGCCAGCAAGGCCCGGACTAGCTCCTACGAGCAGTACTTC.

V usage is TRBV5-5 and J usage is TRBJ1-5, with 11 bases aligning to TRBD1. This CDR3 is 16 amino acids long. The germline V gene has CDR1 SGHKS and CDR2 YYEKEE (reference sequence). Unmatched junction bases numbered 7, after V lost 4 bases and J lost 4 bases. The chain's CDR3 is CASSPYGTGGNQPQHF. DNA for the CDR3: TGTGCCAGCAGCCCCTATGGGACAGGGGGGAATCAGCCCCAGCATTTT.

The chain uses TRBV5-8 and TRBJ1-2; 8 positions match TRBD1. The CDR3 has 15 amino acids. V lost 5 bases and J lost 3; bases outside the gene matches: 9. The germline V gene has CDR1 SGHTS and CDR2 YDEGEE. The CDR3 protein is CASRATGGTDYGYTF. The CDR3 DNA sequence: TGTGCCAGCAGAGCTACAGGGGGAACAGACTATGGCTACACCTTC.

The chain combines TRBV5-1 with TRBJ2-1; 7 bases map to TRBD2. The CDR3 has 15 amino acids. Germline-derived CDR1 and CDR2 are SGHRS and YFSETQ. V trimming: 4 bases; J trimming: 3 bases; junction bases outside the gene matches: 7. The CDR3 loop is CASSMEGGSYNEQFF. Here the CDR3 DNA reads TGCGCCAGCAGCATGGAGGGCGGGAGCTACAATGAGCAGTTCTTC.

The chain has TRBV7-2 and TRBJ1-2; TRBD1 agrees at 7 bases. V shed 5 bases, J shed 4 bases, and the junction held 16 bases outside the gene matches. The germline V gene encodes CDR1 SGHTA and CDR2 FQGNSA. The CDR3 is 17 amino acids. CDR3: CASSGQTGFRPSYGYTF. As DNA, the CDR3 is TGTGCCAGCAGCGGGCAGACAGGGTTCCGACCTAGCTATGGCTACACCTTC.

The count of this clone is one. The genes are TRBV10-1 and TRBJ1-1, with 10 bases aligning to TRBD1. CDR3 length: 17 residues. V was clipped by 2 bases and J by 0 bases; unmatched bases: 6. The V gene's germline CDR1 is WNHNN and CDR2 SYGVQD (reference sequence). This CDR3 reads CASSEGQGGTMNTEAFF. CDR3 in DNA: TGCGCCAGCAGTGAGGGACAGGGGGGAACTATGAACACTGAAGCTTTCTTT.

The V call is TRBV11-2, the J call TRBJ2-3; 7 nucleotides line up with TRBD2. Germline V gene sequence: CDR1 SGHAT, CDR2 FQNNGV. The CDR3 has 16 amino acids. J was trimmed by 1 base and V by 1 base; bases with no gene match: 5. The CDR3 DNA reads as TGTGCCAGCAGCTTAGTTGCGGCGGGGGGCACAGATACGCAGTATTTT. It specifies CASSLVAAGGTDTQYF.

This chain uses TRBV2 with TRBJ2-7; TRBD1 agrees at 9 bases. Losses at the gene ends were 7 bases for V and 3 bases for J; bases not matched to a gene: 7. This CDR3 is built from 14 residues. Germline-derived CDR1 and CDR2 are SNHLY and FYNNEI. CDR3 sequence reads: CASTPGTGNYEQYF. The CDR3 coding sequence is TGTGCCAGCACTCCCGGGACAGGGAACTACGAGCAGTACTTC. Full variable domain (remainder filled in from reference TRBV2 and TRBJ2-7): EPEVTQTPSHQVTQMGQEVILRCVPISNHLYFYWYRQILGQKVEFLVSFYNNEISEKSEIFDDQFSVERPDGSNFTLKIRSTKLEDSAMYFCASTPGTGNYEQYFGPGTRLTVT.

In regard to this clone: This CDR3 is also generated by other DNA sequences in the sample. V is TRBV15 and J is TRBJ2-1; TRBD2 is a possible D gene (5 bases). Germline values: CDR1 LNHNV, CDR2 YYDKDF (reference sequence). V gave up 7 bases and J gave up 3 bases, with 13 bases separating them. The CDR3 is made up of 14 amino acids. CDR3 DNA sequence: TGTGCCACCACGGACTTCCAGTTCTACAATGAGCAGTTCTTC. Translated, it gives CATTDFQFYNEQFF.

This chain uses TRBV5-5 with TRBJ1-2; D not certain. The CDR3 has 12 amino acids. V gave up 1 base and J gave up 7 bases, with 8 bases separating them. CDR1 is SGHKS, CDR2 YYEKEE, per germline (reference sequence). The CDR3 reads CASSLSGVGYTF. DNA for the CDR3: TGTGCCAGCAGCTTGTCCGGGGTTGGCTACACCTTC.

V gene TRBV6-1 combines with J gene TRBJ2-2, with D maybe TRBD1 (5 bases). The CDR3 extends over 14 amino acids. Per germline, CDR1 MNHNS and CDR2 SASEGT. V gave up 1 base and J gave up 3 bases, with 6 bases separating them. CDR3 DNA sequence: TGTGCCAGCAGTGAAGAGGGGTACACCGGGGAGCTGTTTTTT. Protein sequence: CASSEEGYTGELFF.

The genes are TRBV5-4 and TRBJ2-7; 10 nucleotides align to TRBD1. This CDR3 region has 14 residues. Losses at the gene ends were 4 bases for V and 6 bases for J; bases not matched to a gene: 7. Looked up from germline, CDR1 is SGHNT and CDR2 is YYREEE (reference sequence). The CDR3 DNA sequence: TGTGCCAGCAGCGGGGGGACAGGGGTCTCCGAGCAGTACTTC. Amino acid sequence: CASSGGTGVSEQYF.

With respect to this clone: Germline is not matched at one junction end, which may reflect a read error. The chain combines TRBV7-9 with TRBJ2-2; no definite D call. The CDR3 consists of 16 residues. CDR1 and CDR2 from the germline V gene are SEHNR and FQNEAQ (reference sequence). The CDR3 loop reads CSSSFSPGLKAGELFF. The CDR3 DNA reads as TGTTCCAGCAGCTTTTCGCCCGGGTTGAAGGCCGGGGAGCTGTTTTTT.

This clone was picked up one time. The rearrangement uses TRBV7-9 and TRBJ2-7, with a possible D match to TRBD1 (6 bases). CDR1 is SEHNR, CDR2 FQNEAQ, per germline (reference sequence). The V gene lost 5 bases and the J gene lost 6 bases, with 11 bases spanning the gap. The CDR3 runs 12 residues. CDR3 nucleotides: TGTGCCAGCAGCCCGCGAGGGGGCGAGCAGTACTTC. This translates into CASSPRGGEQYF.

CDR3 in DNA: TGTGCCAGCAGCGCCGGGACAGGGGAACCCTACGAGCAGTACTTC. Its translation: CASSAGTGEPYEQYF. The chain links TRBV9 to TRBJ2-7; 10 bases align to TRBD1. Unmatched junction bases numbered 5, after V lost 3 bases and J lost 2 bases. CDR1 and CDR2 (germline): SGDLS, YYNGEE. The CDR3 has 15 residues.

This clone has more than one count but fewer than ten. The chain carries TRBV5-1 and TRBJ1-5; D perhaps matches TRBD1 (5 bases). CDR3 length equals 14 residues. Looked up from germline, CDR1 is SGHRS and CDR2 is YFSETQ. Trimming left V 3 bases short and J 7 bases short, with 14 bases between. CDR3 loop: CASSYDSPEQPQHF. The CDR3 DNA follows: TGCGCCAGCAGCTATGACAGCCCTGAGCAGCCCCAGCATTTT.

The rearrangement uses TRBV15 and TRBJ1-5; D gene uncertain. Germline assignment: CDR1 LNHNV and CDR2 YYDKDF (reference sequence). The germline V and J ends were trimmed by 1 base and 4 bases, with 17 bases remaining between them. There are 17 residues in the CDR3. Here the CDR3 DNA reads TGTGCCACCAGCAGAGCCCCAGGCCTGTCCGAAAATCAGCCCCAGCATTTT. This encodes CATSRAPGLSENQPQHF.

This CDR3 is CASSLGAGVYEQYF. As DNA, the CDR3 is TGTGCCAGCAGCTTAGGAGCGGGAGTTTACGAGCAGTACTTC. J is TRBJ2-7 and V is TRBV7-2; the match to TRBD2 covers 8 bases. J was trimmed by 4 bases and V by 1 base; bases with no gene match: 3. The CDR3 has 14 amino acids. CDR1 is SGHTA and CDR2 is FQGNSA in the germline V gene.

The chain couples TRBV5-1 to TRBJ2-7; 9 bases agree with TRBD1. The CDR3 length is 15 residues. Germline assignment: CDR1 SGHRS and CDR2 YFSETQ. After removal of 0 bases from V and 3 bases from J, the junction contained 4 bases not matched to a gene. The CDR3 region has the DNA TGCGCCAGCAGCTTGGCCCAGACAGGGGGCTACGAGCAGTACTTC. Amino acids: CASSLAQTGGYEQYF.

V usage is TRBV6-8 and J usage is TRBJ2-2, with D tentatively TRBD1 (6 bases). V was trimmed by 1 base and J by 4 bases, leaving 10 bases between them. CDR3 size: 15 residues. Germline V gives CDR1 MNHGY, CDR2 SAAAGT. CDR3 coding DNA: TGTGCCAGCAGTTACTTACAGGGAGCCACCGGGGAGCTGTTTTTT. Its translation is CASSYLQGATGELFF.

The CDR3 DNA sequence: TGTGCCAGCAGCTCCAGAACTACAGGGGGCGGTGGAAACACCATATATTTT. It is translated as CASSSRTTGGGGNTIYF. This chain uses TRBV13 with TRBJ1-3, with 9 bases fitting TRBD1. CDR3 length: 17 amino acids. Looked up from germline, CDR1 is PRHDT and CDR2 is FYEKMQ (reference sequence). J lost 3 bases, V lost 4 bases, and 10 bases had no gene match.

As DNA, the CDR3 is TGTGCCAGCAGCTCTACCGGGACAGACTATGGCTACACCTTC. Amino acids: CASSSTGTDYGYTF. The chain recombines TRBV7-3 with TRBJ1-2; 7 bases agree with TRBD1. This CDR3 region has 14 residues. J was trimmed by 3 bases and V by 4 bases; bases with no gene match: 5. CDR1 SGHTA and CDR2 FQGTGA come from the germline V gene.

V is TRBV15 and J is TRBJ2-1, with 9 bases aligning to TRBD2. The CDR3 contains 16 residues. Germline V gene data show CDR1 as LNHNV and CDR2 as YYDKDF (reference sequence). After removal of 1 base from V and 9 bases from J, the junction contained 10 bases not matched to a gene. CDR3 DNA sequence: TGTGCCACCAGCAGAGGTATTCTAGCGGGACGGATTGAGCAGTTCTTC. It is translated as CATSRGILAGRIEQFF.